Presented here are 23 T cell receptor beta chains from one specimen sequenced in a study of OX40 agonist ivuxolimab in advanced cancers. Assay used: immunoSEQ multiplex PCR; TCRdb lists only in-frame clones, some missing. The table records tens of thousands of clones, approximately 80% of them present only once. The material sequenced was CD4+ or CD8+ T cells sorted from blood, taken in a trial of the OX40 agonist ivuxolimab. The origin of the receptors is an adult with an advanced solid tumor such as melanoma, head and neck, liver or kidney cancer.

This clone was seen only a few times. The chain joins TRBV6-1 to TRBJ2-5; 7 nucleotides match TRBD1. Trimming removed 4 bases from V and 0 bases from J; junction bases left unmatched: 5. This CDR3 comprises 15 residues. CDR1 and CDR2 (germline): MNHNS, SASEGT. CDR3 in DNA: TGTGCCAGCAGTGGGGGGACAGAATACCAAGAGACCCAGTACTTC. Its translation: CASSGGTEYQETQYF.

The chain is built from TRBV2 and TRBJ2-7; D perhaps matches TRBD1 (5 bases). The CDR3 consists of 14 residues. V was clipped by 4 bases and J by 5 bases, with 15 bases between them. Germline V gene lookup returns CDR1 SNHLY and CDR2 FYNNEI. For the CDR3, the DNA is TGTGCCAGCAGTGTAGAGCAGGGTCCCCACGAGCAGTACTTC. Translating gives CASSVEQGPHEQYF.

The chain uses TRBV27 and TRBJ1-3; a weak D match, TRBD1 (5 bases). The germline V gene encodes CDR1 MNHEY and CDR2 SMNVEV (reference sequence). Trimming pared 4 bases from V and 0 bases from J, leaving 10 bases between. This CDR3 region has 15 residues. CDR3 sequence reads: CASSSAGSSGNTIYF. CDR3 in DNA: TGTGCCAGCAGTTCGGCAGGGAGCTCTGGAAACACCATATATTTT.

The rearrangement uses TRBV29-1 and TRBJ1-5, with D uncertain. The CDR3 spans 14 residues. Germline CDR1 reads SQVTM; CDR2 reads ANQGSEA. V was pared by 1 base and J by 1 base, with 8 bases between. As DNA, the CDR3 is TGCAGCGTTGAAGCAGAAGGGAGCAATCAGCCCCAGCATTTT. It codes for CSVEAEGSNQPQHF.

The CDR3 reads CASSNTQGVNEKLFF. The CDR3 DNA is TGTGCCAGCAGCAACACGCAGGGCGTCAATGAAAAACTGTTTTTT. The V gene is TRBV27, the J gene TRBJ1-4; possible D gene TRBD1, 5 bases. This CDR3 comprises 15 residues. Trimming removed 6 bases from V and 5 bases from J, with 16 bases in between. Germline-derived CDR1 and CDR2 are MNHEY and SMNVEV (reference sequence).

This chain links TRBV28 with TRBJ1-2; no firm D call. The CDR3 length is 18 residues. Germline assignment: CDR1 MDHEN and CDR2 SYDVKM. Trimming removed 2 bases at V and 0 bases at J, with 19 bases between. CDR3 region: CASSLEITPLPSNYGYTF. CDR3 DNA sequence: TGTGCCAGCAGTTTAGAAATAACCCCCTTGCCCTCTAACTATGGCTACACCTTC.

This clone appeared once. V gene TRBV5-4 combines with J gene TRBJ2-1; D remains ambiguous. Germline V gives CDR1 SGHNT, CDR2 YYREEE (reference sequence). Trimming stripped 2 bases from V and 8 bases from J, with 5 bases between. CDR3 length equals 11 residues. CDR3 sequence reads: CASSFQDEQFF. As DNA, the CDR3 is TGTGCCAGCAGCTTCCAGGATGAGCAGTTCTTC. Variable domain in full (rest from reference TRBV5-4 and TRBJ2-1): ETGVTQSPTHLIKTRGQQVTLRCSSQSGHNTVSWYQQALGQGPQFIFQYYREEENGRGNFPPRFSGLQFPNYSSELNVNALELDDSALYLCASSFQDEQFFGPGTRLTVL.

The chain recombines TRBV14 with TRBJ1-2, with 7 bases matching TRBD1. This CDR3 is 15 amino acids long. The germline V gene encodes CDR1 SGHDN and CDR2 FVKESK. The V and J ends lost 5 bases and 2 bases, in that order; junction bases with no gene match: 8. CDR3: CASSVSQGMNYGYTF. The CDR3, as DNA: TGTGCCAGCAGCGTCTCACAGGGGATGAACTATGGCTACACCTTC.

The gene calls are TRBV5-5 and TRBJ2-5; 13 bases fit TRBD2. The germline V gene has CDR1 SGHKS and CDR2 YYEKEE (reference sequence). Germline trimming cut 4 bases from V and 5 bases from J; bases unmatched to any gene: 8. The CDR3 has 16 residues. CDR3 nucleotide sequence: TGTGCCAGCAGCCTCGGACTAGCGGGAGCGTCGGAGACCCAGTACTTC. Translating gives CASSLGLAGASETQYF.

This clone appeared a single time. The gene calls are TRBV7-6 and TRBJ2-1; D remains unclear. CDR3 length: 17 residues. V was cut by 1 base and J by 1 base, with 14 bases left in between. From germline, CDR1 is SGHVS and CDR2 FNYEAQ. CDR3 sequence (DNA): TGTGCCAGCAGCTTAGATTCGGCAGAATTATCCTACAATGAGCAGTTCTTC. Translated: CASSLDSAELSYNEQFF.

The V and J genes are TRBV28 and TRBJ2-2, with TRBD1 identical over 8 bases. V lost 3 bases, J lost 7 bases, and 7 bases stayed unmatched. The germline V gene has CDR1 MDHEN and CDR2 SYDVKM. This CDR3 region has 15 residues. The CDR3 loop is CASSLQGARFGELFF. In DNA form, the CDR3 reads TGTGCCAGCAGTTTGCAGGGGGCACGATTCGGGGAGCTGTTTTTT.

The V gene is TRBV7-3, the J gene TRBJ2-3; 11 bases agree with TRBD2. Germline lookup yields CDR1 SGHTA and CDR2 FQGTGA. Losses at the gene ends were 4 bases for V and 12 bases for J; bases not matched to a gene: 6. The CDR3 runs to 13 residues. CDR3 nucleotide sequence: TGTGCCAGCAGCTCAGCAACTAGCGGGAGCCAGTATTTT. Amino acids: CASSSATSGSQYF.

The V and J genes are TRBV12-5 and TRBJ2-1, with D perhaps matching TRBD1 (6 bases). V gave up 6 bases and J gave up 5 bases, with 17 bases separating them. In germline, CDR1 is LGHNT, CDR2 FRNRAP. This CDR3 region has 15 residues. The CDR3 loop is CASGLGTLLDNEQFF. The CDR3 coding sequence is TGTGCTAGTGGCCTCGGGACACTACTCGACAATGAGCAGTTCTTC.

The chain recombines TRBV10-3 with TRBJ2-7; TRBD1 aligns across 7 bases. Germline loops: CDR1 ENHRY, CDR2 SYGVKD. V trimming: 3 bases; J trimming: 1 base; junction bases outside the gene matches: 3. CDR3 length: 14 amino acids. This chain's CDR3 is CAISDEDRSYEQYF. In nucleotides, the CDR3 is TGTGCCATCAGTGATGAGGACAGGTCCTACGAGCAGTACTTC.

The CDR3 region has the DNA TGTGCCAGCAGCTTAGCCCAACCGGGACAGGGAATCGAGCAGTACTTC. Translation gives CASSLAQPGQGIEQYF. The V and J genes are TRBV7-8 and TRBJ2-7, with 9 bases lining up with TRBD1. CDR3 length: 16 amino acids. CDR1 and CDR2 from the germline V gene are SGHVS and FQNEAQ. J gave up 6 bases and V 0 bases, and 9 bases lay outside the gene matches.

The genes are TRBV14 and TRBJ2-7, with D possibly TRBD2 on 6 matching bases. Germline loops: CDR1 SGHDN, CDR2 FVKESK. V was pared by 5 bases and J by 2 bases, with 19 bases between. The CDR3 spans 16 residues. The CDR3 loop is CASSEDRDSWPYEQYF. As DNA, the CDR3 is TGTGCCAGCAGCGAGGACCGGGACTCCTGGCCCTACGAGCAGTACTTC.

V and J are TRBV7-9 and TRBJ1-6, with TRBD1 matching over 8 bases. This CDR3 contains 15 residues. The V gene end was trimmed by 5 bases and the J gene end by 5 bases; junction bases not matched to a gene: 5. Germline lookup yields CDR1 SEHNR and CDR2 FQNEAQ (reference sequence). The CDR3 loop reads CASSGQGYNNSPLHF. The CDR3 DNA is TGTGCCAGCAGCGGACAGGGTTACAATAATTCACCCCTCCACTTT.

On this clone: Just one base apart from a much larger clone, this may be a read error. The V gene is TRBV7-2, the J gene TRBJ1-5; D is unclear. Germline V gene lookup returns CDR1 SGHTA and CDR2 FQGNSA. Trimming stripped 1 base from V and 0 bases from J, with 7 bases between. The CDR3 consists of 15 residues. The CDR3 bases are TGTGCCAGCAGCTTAGACTTTTATAGCAATCAGCCCCAGCATTTT. As protein: CASSLDFYSNQPQHF.

This chain joins TRBV30 and TRBJ2-1; D ambiguous. Germline V gene sequence: CDR1 GTSNPN, CDR2 SVGIG (reference sequence). The CDR3 has 11 residues. The V and J ends lost 1 base and 7 bases respectively, with 5 bases between them. CDR3 nucleotides: TGTGCCTGGAGTGATAGTAATGAGCAGTTCTTC. Translation: CAWSDSNEQFF.

This clone was counted once. The J gene is TRBJ2-1, the V gene TRBV2; 7 bases fit TRBD2. This CDR3 has 12 residues. Unmatched junction bases numbered 6, after V lost 7 bases and J lost 9 bases. Germline V gene lookup returns CDR1 SNHLY and CDR2 FYNNEI. The CDR3 coding sequence is TGTGCCAGCACCACTAGCGCCGTTGAGCAGTTCTTC. The encoded protein is CASTTSAVEQFF.

The V gene is TRBV28, the J gene TRBJ1-2; D is unresolved. The CDR3 spans 13 residues. CDR1 is MDHEN, CDR2 SYDVKM, per germline. V gave up 2 bases and J gave up 4 bases, with 8 bases separating them. This chain's CDR3 is CASSLVRSYGYTF. DNA of the CDR3: TGTGCCAGCAGTTTAGTCCGTTCCTATGGCTACACCTTC.

The V gene is TRBV4-1, the J gene TRBJ2-5; 9 bases match TRBD2. The CDR3 extends over 15 amino acids. In germline, CDR1 is MGHRA, CDR2 YSYEKL. V lost 0 bases and J lost 4; bases outside the gene matches: 3. CDR3 bases: TGCGCCAGCAGCCAAGAACTGCGGGAGGGAGAGACCCAGTACTTC. Its protein is CASSQELREGETQYF.

This sequence joins TRBV7-9 and TRBJ2-3; D is undetermined. V was cut by 1 base and J by 2 bases, with 13 bases left in between. The CDR3 totals 16 residues. From germline, CDR1 is SEHNR and CDR2 FQNEAQ (reference sequence). The CDR3 protein is CASSLGYSRDTDTQYF. The CDR3 DNA reads as TGTGCCAGCAGCTTAGGTTATAGCAGAGACACAGATACGCAGTATTTT.